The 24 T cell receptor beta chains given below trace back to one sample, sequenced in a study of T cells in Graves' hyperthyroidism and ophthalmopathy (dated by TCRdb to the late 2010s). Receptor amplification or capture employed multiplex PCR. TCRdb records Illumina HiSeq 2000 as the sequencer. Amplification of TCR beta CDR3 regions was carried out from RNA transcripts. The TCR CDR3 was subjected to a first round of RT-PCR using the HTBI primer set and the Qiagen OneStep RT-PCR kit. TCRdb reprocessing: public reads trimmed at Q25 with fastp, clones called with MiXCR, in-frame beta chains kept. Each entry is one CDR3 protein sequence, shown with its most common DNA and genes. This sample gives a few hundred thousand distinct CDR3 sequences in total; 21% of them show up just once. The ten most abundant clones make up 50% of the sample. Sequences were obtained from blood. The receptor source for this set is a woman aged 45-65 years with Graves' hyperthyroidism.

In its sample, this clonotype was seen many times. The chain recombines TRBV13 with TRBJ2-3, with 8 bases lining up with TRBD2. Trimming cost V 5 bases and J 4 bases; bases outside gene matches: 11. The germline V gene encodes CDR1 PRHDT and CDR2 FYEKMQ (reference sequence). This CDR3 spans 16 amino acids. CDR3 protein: CASSPWRAGVADTQYF. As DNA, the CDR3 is TGTGCCAGCAGCCCCTGGAGAGCGGGAGTTGCAGATACGCAGTATTTT. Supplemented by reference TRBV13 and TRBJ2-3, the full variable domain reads AAGVIQSPRHLIKEKRETATLKCYPIPRHDTVYWYQQGPGQDPQFLISFYEKMQSDKGSIPDRFSAQQFSDYHSELNMSSLELGDSALYFCASSPWRAGVADTQYFGPGTRLTVL.

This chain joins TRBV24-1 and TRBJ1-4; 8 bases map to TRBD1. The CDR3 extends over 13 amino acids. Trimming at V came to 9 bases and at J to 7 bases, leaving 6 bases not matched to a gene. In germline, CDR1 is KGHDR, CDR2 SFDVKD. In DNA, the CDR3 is TGTGCCACCTCCGGACAGGGTTCTGAAAAACTGTTTTTT. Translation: CATSGQGSEKLFF.

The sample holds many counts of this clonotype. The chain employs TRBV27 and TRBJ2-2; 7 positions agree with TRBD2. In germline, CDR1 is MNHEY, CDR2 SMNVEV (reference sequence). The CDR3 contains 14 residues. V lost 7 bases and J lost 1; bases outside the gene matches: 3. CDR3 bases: TGTGCCAGCAAGCTAGCGGTGAACACCGGGGAGCTGTTTTTT. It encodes CASKLAVNTGELFF.

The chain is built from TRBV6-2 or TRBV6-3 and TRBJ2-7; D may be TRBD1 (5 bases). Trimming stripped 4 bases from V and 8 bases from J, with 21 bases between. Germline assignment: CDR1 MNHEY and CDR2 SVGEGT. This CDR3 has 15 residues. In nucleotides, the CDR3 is TGTGCCAGCAGTTCTAGACAGAGAGTCCCTACGAAGCAGTACTTC. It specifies CASSSRQRVPTKQYF.

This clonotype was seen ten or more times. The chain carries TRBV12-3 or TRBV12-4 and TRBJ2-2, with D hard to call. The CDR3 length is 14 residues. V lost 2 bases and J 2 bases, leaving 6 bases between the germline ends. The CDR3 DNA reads TGTGCCAGCAGTTTAAGGGCAAACACCGGGGAGCTGTTTTTT. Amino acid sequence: CASSLRANTGELFF.

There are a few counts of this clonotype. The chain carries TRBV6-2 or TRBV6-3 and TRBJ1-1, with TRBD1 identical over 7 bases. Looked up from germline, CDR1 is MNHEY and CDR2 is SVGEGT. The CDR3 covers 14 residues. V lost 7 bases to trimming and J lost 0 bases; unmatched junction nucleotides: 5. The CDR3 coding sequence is TGTGCCAGCAAACGACAGGGCTTGAACACTGAAGCTTTCTTT. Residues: CASKRQGLNTEAFF.

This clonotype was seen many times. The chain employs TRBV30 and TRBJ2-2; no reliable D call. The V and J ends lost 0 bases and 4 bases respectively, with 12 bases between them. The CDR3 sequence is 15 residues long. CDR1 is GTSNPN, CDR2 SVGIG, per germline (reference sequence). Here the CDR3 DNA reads TGTGCCTGGAGTGTAGGGTCAAGATCCACCGGGGAGCTGTTTTTT. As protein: CAWSVGSRSTGELFF.

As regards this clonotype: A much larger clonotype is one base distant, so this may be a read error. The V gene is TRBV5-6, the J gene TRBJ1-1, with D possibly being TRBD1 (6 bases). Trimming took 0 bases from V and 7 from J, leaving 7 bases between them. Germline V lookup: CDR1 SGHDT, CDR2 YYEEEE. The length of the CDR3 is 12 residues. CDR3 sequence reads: CASSLGRGEAFF. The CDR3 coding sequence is TGTGCCAGCAGCTTGGGCAGGGGTGAAGCTTTCTTT. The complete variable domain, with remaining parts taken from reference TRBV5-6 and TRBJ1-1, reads DAGVTQSPTHLIKTRGQQVTLRCSPKSGHDTVSWYQQALGQGPQFIFQYYEEEERQRGNFPDRFSGHQFPNYSSELNVNALLLGDSALYLCASSLGRGEAFFGQGTRLTVV.

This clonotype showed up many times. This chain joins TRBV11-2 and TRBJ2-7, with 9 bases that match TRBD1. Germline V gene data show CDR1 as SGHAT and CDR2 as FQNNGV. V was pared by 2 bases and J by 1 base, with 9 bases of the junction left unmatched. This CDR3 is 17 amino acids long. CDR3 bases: TGTGCCAGCAGCTTAATAAAGAGGACAGGGGAGTCCTACGAGCAGTACTTC. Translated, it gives CASSLIKRTGESYEQYF.

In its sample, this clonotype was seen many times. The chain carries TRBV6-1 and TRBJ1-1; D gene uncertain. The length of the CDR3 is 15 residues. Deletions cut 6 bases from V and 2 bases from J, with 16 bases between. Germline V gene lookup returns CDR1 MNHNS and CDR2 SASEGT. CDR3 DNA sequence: TGTGCCAGCAGGATCATGGGCCCTTCAAACACTGAAGCTTTCTTT. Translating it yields CASRIMGPSNTEAFF.

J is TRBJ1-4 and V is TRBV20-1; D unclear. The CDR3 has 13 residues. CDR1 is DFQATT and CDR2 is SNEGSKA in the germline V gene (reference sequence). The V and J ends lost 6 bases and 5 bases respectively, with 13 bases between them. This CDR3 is CSARQAPNEKLFF. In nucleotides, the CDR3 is TGCAGTGCCCGTCAGGCGCCAAATGAAAAACTGTTTTTT.

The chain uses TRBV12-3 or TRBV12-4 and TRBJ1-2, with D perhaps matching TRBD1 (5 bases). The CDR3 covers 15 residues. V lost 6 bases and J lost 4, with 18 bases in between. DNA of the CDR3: TGTGCCAGCAGGGGGGTCGGGCAGGGTGTCTATGGCTACACCTTC. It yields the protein CASRGVGQGVYGYTF.

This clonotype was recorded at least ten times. DNA of the CDR3: TGTGCCAGCAGCGTAGGAGGGGGACAGCACTACGAGCAGTACTTC. Protein product: CASSVGGGQHYEQYF. V and J are TRBV9 and TRBJ2-7; 7 nucleotides match TRBD1. This CDR3 region has 15 residues. Germline V lookup: CDR1 SGDLS, CDR2 YYNGEE. The J segment lost 3 bases and the V segment lost 0 bases, leaving 6 bases of the junction unmatched.

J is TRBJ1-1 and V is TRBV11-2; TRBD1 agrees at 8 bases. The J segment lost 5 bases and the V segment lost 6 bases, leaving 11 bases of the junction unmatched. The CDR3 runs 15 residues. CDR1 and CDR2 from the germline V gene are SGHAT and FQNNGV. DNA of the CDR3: TGTGCCAGCAGGTTGGGGGGACAGGCCGCAACTGAAGCTTTCTTT. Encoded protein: CASRLGGQAATEAFF.

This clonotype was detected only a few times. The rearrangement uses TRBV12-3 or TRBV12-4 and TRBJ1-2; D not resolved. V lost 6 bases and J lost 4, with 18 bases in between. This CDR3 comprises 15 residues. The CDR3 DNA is TGTGCCAGCAGCCTAACGGGGAGAGAGGGCTATGGCTACACCTTC. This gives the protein CASSLTGREGYGYTF.

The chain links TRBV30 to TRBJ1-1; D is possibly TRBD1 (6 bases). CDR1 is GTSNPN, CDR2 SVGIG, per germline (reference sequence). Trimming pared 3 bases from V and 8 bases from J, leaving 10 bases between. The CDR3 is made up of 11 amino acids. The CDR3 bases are TGTGCCTGGAGCTGGGGGGGCGAAGCTTTCTTT. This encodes CAWSWGGEAFF. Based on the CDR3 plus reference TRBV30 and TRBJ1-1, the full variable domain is SQTIHQWPATLVQPVGSPLSLECTVEGTSNPNLYWYRQAAGRGLQLLFYSVGIGQISSEVPQNLSASRPQDRQFILSSKKLLLSDSGFYLCAWSWGGEAFFGQGTRLTVV.

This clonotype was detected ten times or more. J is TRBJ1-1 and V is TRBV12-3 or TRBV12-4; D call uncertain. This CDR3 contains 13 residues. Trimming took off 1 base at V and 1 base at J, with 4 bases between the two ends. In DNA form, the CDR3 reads TGTGCCAGCAGTTTAGGAGAGAACACTGAAGCTTTCTTT. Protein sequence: CASSLGENTEAFF.

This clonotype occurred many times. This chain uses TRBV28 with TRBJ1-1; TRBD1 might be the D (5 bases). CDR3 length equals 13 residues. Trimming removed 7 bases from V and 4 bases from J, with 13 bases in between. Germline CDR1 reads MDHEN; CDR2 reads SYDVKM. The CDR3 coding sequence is TGTGCCAGCACCCCCCCGGGGGGCACTGAAGCTTTCTTT. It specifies CASTPPGGTEAFF.

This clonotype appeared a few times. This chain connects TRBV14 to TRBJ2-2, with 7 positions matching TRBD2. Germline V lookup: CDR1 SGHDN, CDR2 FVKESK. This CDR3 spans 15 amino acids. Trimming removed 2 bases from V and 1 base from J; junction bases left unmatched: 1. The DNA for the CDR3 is TGTGCCAGCAGCCAAATAGCGGGGAACACCGGGGAGCTGTTTTTT. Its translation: CASSQIAGNTGELFF.

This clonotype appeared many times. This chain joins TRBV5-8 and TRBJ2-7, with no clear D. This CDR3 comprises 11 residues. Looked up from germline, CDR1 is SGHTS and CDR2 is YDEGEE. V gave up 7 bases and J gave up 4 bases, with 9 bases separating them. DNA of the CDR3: TGTGCCAGCGGCCCCGAGTACGAGCAGTACTTC. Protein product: CASGPEYEQYF. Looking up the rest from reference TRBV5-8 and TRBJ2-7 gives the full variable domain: EAGVTQSPTHLIKTRGQQATLRCSPISGHTSVYWYQQALGLGLQFLLWYDEGEERNRGNFPPRFSGRQFPNYSSELNVNALELEDSALYLCASGPEYEQYFGPGTRLTVT.

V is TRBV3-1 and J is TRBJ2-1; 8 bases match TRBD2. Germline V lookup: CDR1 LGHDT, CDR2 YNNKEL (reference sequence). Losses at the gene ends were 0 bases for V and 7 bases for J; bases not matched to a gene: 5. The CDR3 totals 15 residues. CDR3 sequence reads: CASSQEREVVNEQFF. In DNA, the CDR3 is TGTGCCAGCAGCCAAGAGCGGGAGGTCGTAAATGAGCAGTTCTTC.

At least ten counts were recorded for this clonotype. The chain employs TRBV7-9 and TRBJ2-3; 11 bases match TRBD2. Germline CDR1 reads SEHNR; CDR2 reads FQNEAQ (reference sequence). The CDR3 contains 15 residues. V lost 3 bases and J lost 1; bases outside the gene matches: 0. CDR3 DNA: TGTGCCAGCAGCTTTAGCGGGGGGGGCACAGATACGCAGTATTTT. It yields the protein CASSFSGGGTDTQYF.

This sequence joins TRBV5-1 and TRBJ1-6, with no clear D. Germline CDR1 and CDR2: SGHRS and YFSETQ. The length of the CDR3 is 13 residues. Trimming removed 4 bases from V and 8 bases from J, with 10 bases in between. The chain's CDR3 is CASSREEDSPLHF. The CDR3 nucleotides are TGCGCCAGCAGCCGGGAGGAGGATTCACCCCTCCACTTT.

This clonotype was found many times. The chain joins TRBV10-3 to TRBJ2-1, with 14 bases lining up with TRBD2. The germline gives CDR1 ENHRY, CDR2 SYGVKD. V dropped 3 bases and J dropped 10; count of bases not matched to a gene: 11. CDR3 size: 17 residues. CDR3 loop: CAISEHTGGLAGGEQFF. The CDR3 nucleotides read TGTGCCATCAGTGAACACACAGGCGGACTAGCGGGAGGAGAGCAGTTCTTC.